The 9 T cell receptor beta chains presented below share a single source sample, sequenced in a study of OX40 agonist ivuxolimab in advanced cancers. Clones were read by immunoSEQ multiplex PCR, and TCRdb kept only the in-frame ones, dropping some. Among fewer than 85,000 clones listed, 60% to 80% were seen once. The material was CD4+ or CD8+ T cells sorted from blood, obtained in a trial of the OX40 agonist ivuxolimab. These TCRs come from an adult with an advanced solid tumor such as melanoma, head and neck, liver or kidney cancer.

V is TRBV7-3 and J is TRBJ2-6; D not resolved. Trimming took off 6 bases at V and 2 bases at J, with 14 bases between the two ends. This CDR3 has 16 residues. CDR1 SGHTA and CDR2 FQGTGA come from the germline V gene. CDR3: CASSKNLWAGANVLTF. The CDR3 bases are TGTGCCAGCAGTAAAAACCTCTGGGCTGGGGCCAACGTCCTGACTTTC.

The rearrangement links TRBV11-1 to TRBJ2-5; 11 bases map to TRBD1. V was pared by 5 bases and J by 5 bases, with 7 bases of the junction left unmatched. CDR3 length: 15 amino acids. Germline lookup yields CDR1 SGHAT and CDR2 FQDESV (reference sequence). The CDR3 spells CASSGWTGGIETQYF. The CDR3 bases are TGTGCCAGCAGCGGCTGGACAGGGGGCATTGAGACCCAGTACTTC.

V gene TRBV6-1 combines with J gene TRBJ2-7; TRBD2 aligns across 16 bases. The junction had 7 bases not matched to a gene; V was cut back by 3 bases and J by 2 bases. The CDR3 has 18 residues. Germline lookup yields CDR1 MNHNS and CDR2 SASEGT. CDR3 region: CASSDPGLAGGIAYEQYF. The DNA for the CDR3 is TGTGCCAGCAGTGACCCGGGACTAGCGGGAGGGATCGCCTACGAGCAGTACTTC.

About this clone itself: The same CDR3 arises from other DNA sequences in this sample as well. The chain couples TRBV27 to TRBJ2-7; the D is unclear. V dropped 6 bases and J dropped 3 bases, with 6 bases sitting between them. This CDR3 contains 11 residues. Germline V lookup: CDR1 MNHEY, CDR2 SMNVEV (reference sequence). The DNA for the CDR3 is TGTGCCAGCAGCGATAACTACGAGCAGTACTTC. Encoded protein: CASSDNYEQYF.

V and J are TRBV7-8 and TRBJ1-5; D call uncertain. The CDR3 runs 13 residues. Germline CDR1 is SGHVS and CDR2 is FQNEAQ. V lost 3 bases and J lost 5, with 8 bases in between. In nucleotides, the CDR3 is TGTGCCAGCAGCTTTTACCGGGATCAGCCCCAGCATTTT. The encoded protein is CASSFYRDQPQHF.

V gene TRBV5-8 combines with J gene TRBJ2-7, with D unclear. Per the germline V gene, CDR1 is SGHTS and CDR2 is YDEGEE. This CDR3 is 13 amino acids long. Deletions cut 1 base from V and 0 bases from J, with 5 bases between. CDR3 nucleotide sequence: TGTGCCAGCAGCTTGCTGGTCTCCTACGAGCAGTACTTC. Protein: CASSLLVSYEQYF.

This chain joins TRBV28 and TRBJ2-1, with 8 bases that match TRBD2. This CDR3 is built from 14 residues. Germline loops: CDR1 MDHEN, CDR2 SYDVKM. Germline trimming cut 8 bases from V and 7 bases from J; bases unmatched to any gene: 10. This CDR3 is CASLNPGGQNEQFF. For the CDR3, the DNA is TGTGCCAGCCTAAATCCGGGAGGGCAGAATGAGCAGTTCTTC. The entire variable domain, with the rest obtained from reference TRBV28 and TRBJ2-1, is as follows: DVKVTQSSRYLVKRTGEKVFLECVQDMDHENMFWYRQDPGLGLRLIYFSYDVKMKEKGDIPEGYSVSREKKERFSLILESASTNQTSMYLCASLNPGGQNEQFFGPGTRLTVL.

The genes are TRBV7-6 and TRBJ1-5, with 7 bases matching TRBD1. The CDR3 has 17 residues. J gave up 0 bases and V 3 bases, and 8 bases lay outside the gene matches. Germline loops: CDR1 SGHVS, CDR2 FNYEAQ. CDR3 residues: CASSFGQVGDSNQPQHF. CDR3 DNA sequence: TGTGCCAGCAGCTTCGGACAGGTGGGGGATAGCAATCAGCCCCAGCATTTT.

This clone appeared a few times. The CDR3 sequence: CASQGAGELFF. The CDR3 DNA reads as TGTGCCAGCCAGGGGGCCGGGGAGCTGTTTTTT. The chain recombines TRBV19 with TRBJ2-2, with 7 bases that match TRBD1. Trimming removed 9 bases from V and 6 bases from J; junction bases left unmatched: 1. The CDR3 spans 11 residues. Germline assignment: CDR1 LNHDA and CDR2 SQIVND (reference sequence).